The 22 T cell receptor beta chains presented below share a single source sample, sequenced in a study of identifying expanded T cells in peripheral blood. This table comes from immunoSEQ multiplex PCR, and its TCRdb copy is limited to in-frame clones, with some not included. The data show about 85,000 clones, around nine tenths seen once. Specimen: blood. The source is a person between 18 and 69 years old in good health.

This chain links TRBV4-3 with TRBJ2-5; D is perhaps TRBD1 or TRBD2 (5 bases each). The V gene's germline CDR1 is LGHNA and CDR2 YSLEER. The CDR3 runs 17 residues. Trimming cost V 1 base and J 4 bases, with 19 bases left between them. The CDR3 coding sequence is TGCGCCAGCAGCCAAGCCCGTGGGGGTGGGGTTGCAGAGACCCAGTACTTC. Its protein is CASSQARGGGVAETQYF.

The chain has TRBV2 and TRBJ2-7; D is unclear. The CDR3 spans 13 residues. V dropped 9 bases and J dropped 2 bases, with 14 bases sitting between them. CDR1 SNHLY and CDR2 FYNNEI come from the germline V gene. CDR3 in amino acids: CASKSLDTYEQYF. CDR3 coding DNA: TGTGCCAGTAAATCCCTTGATACCTACGAGCAGTACTTC.

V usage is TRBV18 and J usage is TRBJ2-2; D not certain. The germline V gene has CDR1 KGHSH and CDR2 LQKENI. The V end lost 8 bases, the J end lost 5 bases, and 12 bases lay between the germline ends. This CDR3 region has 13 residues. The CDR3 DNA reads TGTGCCAGCCCCCAAGATGGAACCGGGGAGCTGTTTTTT. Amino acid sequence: CASPQDGTGELFF.

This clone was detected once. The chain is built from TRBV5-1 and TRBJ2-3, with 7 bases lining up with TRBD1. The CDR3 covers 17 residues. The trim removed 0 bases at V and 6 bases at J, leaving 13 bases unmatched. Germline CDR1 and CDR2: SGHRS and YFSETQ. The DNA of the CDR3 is TGCGCCAGCAGCTTGGGGACCGGGACAGATTATGGGGATACGCAGTATTTT. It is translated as CASSLGTGTDYGDTQYF.

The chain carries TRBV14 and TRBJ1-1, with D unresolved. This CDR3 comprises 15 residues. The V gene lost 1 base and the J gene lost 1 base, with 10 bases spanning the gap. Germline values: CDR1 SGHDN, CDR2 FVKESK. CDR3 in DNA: TGTGCCAGCAGCCAAGTGCGGGCAGGGAACACTGAAGCTTTCTTT. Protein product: CASSQVRAGNTEAFF. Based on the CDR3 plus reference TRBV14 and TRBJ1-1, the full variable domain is EAGVTQFPSHSVIEKGQTVTLRCDPISGHDNLYWYRRVMGKEIKFLLHFVKESKQDESGMPNNRFLAERTGGTYSTLKVQPAELEDSGVYFCASSQVRAGNTEAFFGQGTRLTVV.

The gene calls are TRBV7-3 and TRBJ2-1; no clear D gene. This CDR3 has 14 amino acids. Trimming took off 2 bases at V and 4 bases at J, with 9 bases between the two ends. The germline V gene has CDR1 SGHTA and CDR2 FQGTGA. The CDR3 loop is CASSLGGTYNEQFF. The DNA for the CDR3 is TGTGCCAGCAGCTTAGGTGGTACTTACAATGAGCAGTTCTTC.

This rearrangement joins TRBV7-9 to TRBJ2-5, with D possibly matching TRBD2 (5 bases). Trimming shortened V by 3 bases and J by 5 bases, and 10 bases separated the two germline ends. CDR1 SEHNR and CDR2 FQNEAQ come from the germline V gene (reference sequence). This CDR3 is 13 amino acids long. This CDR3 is CASSFGRGETQYF. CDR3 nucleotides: TGTGCCAGCAGCTTTGGGAGAGGGGAGACCCAGTACTTC.

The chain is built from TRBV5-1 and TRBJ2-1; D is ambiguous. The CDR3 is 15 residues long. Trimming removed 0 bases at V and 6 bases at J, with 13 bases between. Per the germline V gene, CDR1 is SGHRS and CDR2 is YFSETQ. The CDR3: CASSLAPAQSNEQFF. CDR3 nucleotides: TGCGCCAGCAGCTTGGCCCCAGCGCAAAGCAATGAGCAGTTCTTC.

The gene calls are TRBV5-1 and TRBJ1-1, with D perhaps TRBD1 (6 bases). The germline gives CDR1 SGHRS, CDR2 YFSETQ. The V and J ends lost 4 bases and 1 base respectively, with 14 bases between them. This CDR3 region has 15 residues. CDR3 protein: CASSESGAQNTEAFF. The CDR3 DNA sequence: TGCGCCAGCAGCGAATCAGGGGCCCAGAACACTGAAGCTTTCTTT.

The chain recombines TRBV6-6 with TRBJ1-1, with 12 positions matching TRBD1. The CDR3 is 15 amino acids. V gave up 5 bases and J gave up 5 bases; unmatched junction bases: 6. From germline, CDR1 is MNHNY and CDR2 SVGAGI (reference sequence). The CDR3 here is CASSKGQGAQTEAFF. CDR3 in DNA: TGTGCCAGCAGTAAGGGACAGGGGGCACAGACTGAAGCTTTCTTT.

This chain's CDR3 is CASSRDGADTQYF. In nucleotides, the CDR3 is TGTGCCAGCAGCCGAGACGGAGCAGATACGCAGTATTTT. This chain links TRBV9 with TRBJ2-3; D call uncertain. Deletions cut 4 bases from V and 4 bases from J, with 10 bases between. The CDR3 runs to 13 residues. CDR1 and CDR2 from the germline V gene are SGDLS and YYNGEE.

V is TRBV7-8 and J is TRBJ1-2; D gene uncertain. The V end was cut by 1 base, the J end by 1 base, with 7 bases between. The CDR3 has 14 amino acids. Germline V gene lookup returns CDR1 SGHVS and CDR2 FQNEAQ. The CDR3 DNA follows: TGTGCCAGCAGCTTAGGGGGAGGTAACTATGGCTACACCTTC. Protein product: CASSLGGGNYGYTF.

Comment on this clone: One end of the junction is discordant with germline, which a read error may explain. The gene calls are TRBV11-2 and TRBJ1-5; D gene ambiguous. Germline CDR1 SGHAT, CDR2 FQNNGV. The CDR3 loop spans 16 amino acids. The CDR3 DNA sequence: TGCGCCAGCAGCCCACCCCCTTACAATAGCAATCAGCCCCAGCACTTT. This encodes CASSPPPYNSNQPQHF.

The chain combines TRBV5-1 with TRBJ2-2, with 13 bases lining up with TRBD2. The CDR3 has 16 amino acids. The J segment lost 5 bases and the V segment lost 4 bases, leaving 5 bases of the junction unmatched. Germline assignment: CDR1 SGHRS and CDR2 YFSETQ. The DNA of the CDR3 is TGCGCCAGCAGCCTGGGACTAGCGGGACTTACCGGGGAGCTGTTTTTT. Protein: CASSLGLAGLTGELFF.

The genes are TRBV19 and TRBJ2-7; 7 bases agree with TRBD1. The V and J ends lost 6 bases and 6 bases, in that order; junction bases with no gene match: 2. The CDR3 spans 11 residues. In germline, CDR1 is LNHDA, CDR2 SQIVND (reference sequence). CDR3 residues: CASRQGPEQYF. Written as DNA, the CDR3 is TGTGCCAGTAGACAGGGGCCCGAGCAGTACTTC.

DNA for the CDR3: TGTGCCAGCAGCCTTGGACTTTCCTCCTACGAGCAGTACTTC. Amino acids: CASSLGLSSYEQYF. The chain recombines TRBV5-4 with TRBJ2-7; D may be TRBD2 (5 bases). V lost 4 bases to trimming and J lost 0 bases, with 11 bases between them. CDR3 length: 14 residues. The germline gives CDR1 SGHNT, CDR2 YYREEE (reference sequence).

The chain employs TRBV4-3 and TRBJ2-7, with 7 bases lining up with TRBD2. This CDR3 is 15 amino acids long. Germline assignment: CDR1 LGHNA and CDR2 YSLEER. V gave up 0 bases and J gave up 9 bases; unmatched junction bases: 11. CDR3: CASSQDFGEGRSQYF. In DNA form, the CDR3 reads TGCGCCAGCAGCCAAGATTTTGGGGAGGGAAGGTCGCAGTACTTC.

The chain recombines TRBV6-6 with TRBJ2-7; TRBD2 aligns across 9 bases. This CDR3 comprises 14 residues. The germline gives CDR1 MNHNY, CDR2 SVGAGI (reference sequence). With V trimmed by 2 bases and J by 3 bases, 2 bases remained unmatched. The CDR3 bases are TGTGCCAGCAGTTACCAACTAGCGGGCTACGAGCAGTACTTC. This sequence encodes CASSYQLAGYEQYF.

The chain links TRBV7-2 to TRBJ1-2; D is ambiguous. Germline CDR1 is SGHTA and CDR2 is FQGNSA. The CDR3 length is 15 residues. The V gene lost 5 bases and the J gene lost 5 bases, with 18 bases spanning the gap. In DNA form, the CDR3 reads TGTGCCAGCAGCACAGTAACGGCAGGCTCATATGGCTACACCTTC. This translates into CASSTVTAGSYGYTF. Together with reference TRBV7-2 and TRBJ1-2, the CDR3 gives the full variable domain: GAGVSQSPSNKVTEKGKDVELRCDPISGHTALYWYRQSLGQGLEFLIYFQGNSAPDKSGLPSDRFSAERTGGSVSTLTIQRTQQEDSAVYLCASSTVTAGSYGYTFGSGTRLTVV.

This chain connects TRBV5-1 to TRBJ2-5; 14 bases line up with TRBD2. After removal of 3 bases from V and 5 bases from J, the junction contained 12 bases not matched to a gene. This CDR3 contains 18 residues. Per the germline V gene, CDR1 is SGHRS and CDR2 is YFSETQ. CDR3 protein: CASSYAGTSGGWGETQYF. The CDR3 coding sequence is TGCGCCAGCAGCTACGCCGGGACTAGCGGGGGTTGGGGGGAGACCCAGTACTTC.

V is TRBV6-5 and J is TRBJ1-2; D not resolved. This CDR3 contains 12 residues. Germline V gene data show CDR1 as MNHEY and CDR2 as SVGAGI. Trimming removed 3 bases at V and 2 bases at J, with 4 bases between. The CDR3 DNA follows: TGTGCCAGCAGTTATGACAACTATGGCTACACCTTC. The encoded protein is CASSYDNYGYTF.

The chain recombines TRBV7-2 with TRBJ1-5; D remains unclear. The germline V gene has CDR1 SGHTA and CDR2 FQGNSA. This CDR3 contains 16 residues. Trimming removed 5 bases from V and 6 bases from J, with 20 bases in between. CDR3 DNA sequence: TGTGCCAGCAGCCAGAGCGGCCCCCAAGCTCGTCAGCCCCAGCATTTT. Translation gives CASSQSGPQARQPQHF.